Included here is one T cell receptor (beta chain) sequence, with context. The data originate from a study of blood T cell repertoires in COVID-19. At the level of the study: Samples representing acute and convalescent COVID-19 were sourced from the United States, Italy and Spain. Sample material is recorded as cDNA or gDNA derived from T cells, B-cell-depleted T cells, or PBMCs.

The CDR3 loop spans 13 amino acids. The germline V gene encodes CDR1 MNHEY and CDR2 SVGAGI. With 7 bases clipped from V and 2 bases from J, the junction kept 3 bases outside the gene matches. Sequencing used immunoSEQ multiplex PCR; TCRdb keeps in-frame clones, though not all of them. This sample has roughly 160,000 clones, with approximately 77% found just once. Material: peripheral blood. The origin of this receptor is a woman of 80 years or more with active or convalescent COVID-19. This chain links TRBV6-5 with TRBJ1-1; 8 nucleotides line up with TRBD1. DNA for the CDR3: TGTGCCAGCAAAGGACAGGGTAACACTGAAGCTTTCTTT. Translation gives CASKGQGNTEAFF.